Included here is one T cell receptor (beta chain) sequence, with context. This clone was seen once. Its antigen specificity is not known. It has no much larger one-base neighbor in the sample; base qualities were not kept. Taken from cysteine to phenylalanine, the CDR3 has 18 residues. Of all the DNA, just the CDR3 is kept, 54 bases in frame from base 1. The record originates from a study of T cell responses to AZD1222 COVID-19 vaccine (dated by TCRdb to the early 2020s). Regarding the study in general: A total of roughly 240 trial participants underwent TCR sequencing, of whom some 210 received two doses of AZD1222 and around 26 received two doses of the MenACWY control vaccine. Enrollment into the trials was organized by age into subgroups of 18-55, 56-69 and 70-plus years, and those subgroups contained approximately 160, 26 and 62 TCR-sequenced participants, respectively. What the work shows at the level of the full study, not this receptor alone: In the small 56-69-year group, the increase in depth fell short of significance, most likely because of low power. After two AZD1222 doses, both the breadth and the depth of spike-specific TCRs were significantly higher than at day 0 and than in MenACWY recipients. Epitopes outside the regions mutated in the B.1.351 and B.1.1.7 variants were reportedly recognized by nearly half of the unique spike-specific TCRs. Only a handful of AZD1222 recipients were SARS-CoV-2 seropositive at baseline, limiting conclusions about previously exposed vaccinees. Vaccine-associated CD4 TCRs spanned the whole spike protein, with dominant responses in regions 160-218 and 743-854. No day 14 peak-response samples were available, so repertoires were characterized only after the peak T cell response. Participants were mostly white British and included more females than males, and it was suggested by the authors that clonal diversity may have been underestimated.

The CDR3 regions of human TCRbeta chains were analyzed by immunosequencing. In the authors' own workflow: TCRs in the repertoires were matched against a reference library of SARS-CoV-2-specific TCRs that had been generated with the MIRA antigen-specificity platform. Breadth meant the fraction of unique TCRs that were SARS-CoV-2-associated, whereas depth meant the fraction of total T cells that were SARS-CoV-2-associated. Using the MIRA data, each spike-specific TCR was mapped to the spike region that the TCR reacts to and placed in a CD4 or CD8 class. Log10-transformed breadth and depth values were compared by one-way ANOVA with Sidak's multiple comparisons tests. TCRdb provides this immuneACCESS table in a form limited to in-frame rearrangements. Some clones are lacking; in checked studies, under half of them reflect an unresolved V gene, and why the rest are absent is not known. The V and J calls and the clone size are those of that table, but D and trimming were determined from the DNA. This sample lists about 270,000 clones; 85% to 95% were detected once. In total, the top ten clones hold 0.5% to 0.7% of the sample.

Interpreted using the paper, the time point label stands for: about 28 days (+/-7) after the second vaccine dose. AZD1222 recipients whose second dose came at about 4 weeks and those whose second dose came at about 12 weeks were combined into one group, since spike-specific TCR depth and breadth did not differ between the two schedules. Vaccinee samples came from UK trials COV001 and COV002, including a single-blind randomized controlled phase 2/3 trial of AZD1222 (ChAdOx1 nCoV-19) in healthy adults. Trial participant PBMC samples were collected at day 0 and day 28 after the second dose for TCRbeta chain sequencing.

The receptor's source is an adult who received the AZD1222 COVID-19 vaccine. The source material was peripheral blood, sampled 28 days after the second AZD1222 dose. The V and J genes are TRBV21-1 and TRBJ2-2; the table's TRBD2 call for D was not verified on the DNA. TRBV21-1 constitutes a pseudogene. The CDR3 region has the sequence CASSKALSGSRNTGELFF. Read as DNA, the sequence is TGTGCCAGCAGCAAAGCGCTTAGCGGGAGTCGAAACACCGGGGAGCTGTTTTTT.